Listed here are 23 T cell receptor beta chains from one sample, sequenced in a study of tumor and adjacent non-tumor tissue in lung cancer listed by TCRdb under 2018. RNA was isolated from bulk unsorted tissue, and RNA quality was assessed with a NanoDrop ND-1000 and an Agilent 2100. Libraries were constructed by multiplex PCR. Instrument on record: Illumina HiSeq 2500. Following protocols modified from ARM-PCR, the researchers constructed TCRbeta libraries through three rounds of nested PCR with primers (Table S4). TCRdb ran its own pipeline on the public reads, namely fastp trimming at Q25 and MiXCR clone calling, and kept in-frame beta chains. Each entry is one CDR3 protein sequence, shown with its most common DNA and genes. This sample comprises 69,000 or so distinct CDR3 sequences, approximately 73% of them detected only once. Of the sample, roughly 30% falls within the top ten clones. Sequencing input: lung tumor tissue. The receptors derive from a man aged 60 to 69 with non-small cell lung cancer.

With regard to this clonotype: One end of the junction is discordant with germline, which a read error may explain. The chain employs TRBV20-1 and TRBJ2-1; 12 nucleotides agree with TRBD2. This CDR3 contains 14 residues. Germline values: CDR1 DFQATT, CDR2 SNEGSKA (reference sequence). CDR3 amino acids: CNARLAGDGNGQFF. The CDR3 DNA is TGCAATGCTAGACTAGCGGGAGACGGCAATGGGCAGTTCTTC.

On this clonotype: The CDR3 does not close with the conserved phenylalanine or tryptophan, likely indicating a read error. No DNA is shown, since the ends of the CDR3 on it are uncertain; the CDR3 is the one TCRdb lists. V is TRBV6-5 and J is TRBJ2-2. The CDR3 is 15 amino acids in total, end residues counted. Germline CDR1 reads MNHEY; CDR2 reads SVGAGI. The CDR3 reads CSSSYSTRYTGELLY.

On this clonotype: One base away lies a much larger clone, so this may be a sequencing read error. The V call is TRBV10-3, the J call TRBJ2-3; D gene unclear. This CDR3 has 11 amino acids. V was trimmed by 8 bases and J by 4 bases, leaving 7 bases between them. Germline values: CDR1 ENHRY, CDR2 SYGVKD. CDR3 amino acids: CAIGKSDTQYF. The CDR3 coding sequence is TGTGCCATCGGGAAGTCAGATACGCAGTATTTT.

About this clonotype: At one boundary the junction diverges from the germline segment, which might be a read error. This sequence joins TRBV20-1 and TRBJ2-7, with D tentatively TRBD2 (6 bases). The CDR3 spans 12 residues. Germline CDR1 reads DFQATT; CDR2 reads SNEGSKA (reference sequence). CDR3 nucleotides: TGCGGTGTTACGCGGGAACTCTACGAGCAGTGCTTC. Encoded protein: CGVTRELYEQCF.

This clonotype appeared a single time. The CDR3 ends on some other residue instead of the conserved phenylalanine or tryptophan, so this is likely a read error. The CDR3 DNA reads TGTGCCGTAGCCATCGACGGAGTTAAAGAGACCCAGTACTTG. Its translation: CAVAIDGVKETQYL. The J gene is TRBJ2-5, the V gene TRBV11-2; no firm D call. There are 14 residues in the CDR3. V was shortened by 11 bases and J by 3 bases, with 19 bases between the two germline ends. Germline V lookup: CDR1 SGHAT, CDR2 FQNNGV.

The chain couples TRBV10-3 to TRBJ1-6; D uncertain. Germline loops: CDR1 ENHRY, CDR2 SYGVKD. The CDR3 runs 12 residues. CDR3 sequence (DNA): TGTGACGCACGGGGTGGCAATTCACGACTCCACTTT. Protein sequence: CDARGGNSRLHF.

About this clonotype itself: One end of the junction is discordant with germline, which a read error may explain. This chain joins TRBV6-6 and TRBJ2-7; D is unresolved. Per the germline V gene, CDR1 is MNHNY and CDR2 is SVGAGI (reference sequence). The CDR3 length is 14 residues. Here the CDR3 DNA reads TGTGCAAGCAGTTACCCATCGGAAGCCTTGGAGCAGTACTTC. It codes for CASSYPSEALEQYF.

With regard to this clonotype: This may arise from a read error, as a much more abundant clone is one base away. The chain couples TRBV28 to TRBJ1-1, with D possibly matching TRBD1 (5 bases). The length of the CDR3 is 15 residues. Germline lookup yields CDR1 MDHEN and CDR2 SYDVKM. The CDR3 region is CASSLSWGLNTEVFF. CDR3 nucleotides: TGTGCCAGCAGTTTATCTTGGGGCTTGAACACTGAAGTTTTCTTT. Full variable domain (remainder filled in from reference TRBV28 and TRBJ1-1): DVKVTQSSRYLVKRTGEKVFLECVQDMDHENMFWYRQDPGLGLRLIYFSYDVKMKEKGDIPEGYSVSREKKERFSLILESASTNQTSMYLCASSLSWGLNTEVFFGQGTRLTVV.

The chain joins TRBV6-2 or TRBV6-3 to TRBJ2-7; 7 nucleotides line up with TRBD1. There are 14 residues in the CDR3. The V segment lost 6 bases and the J segment 5 bases; nucleotides outside the gene matches: 10. Per the germline V gene, CDR1 is MNHEY and CDR2 is SVGEGT. The CDR3 reads CASREPGQKHEQYF. The CDR3 coding sequence is TGTGCCAGCAGAGAGCCGGGACAGAAACACGAGCAGTACTTC.

This clonotype has more than one count but fewer than ten. V gene TRBV2 combines with J gene TRBJ2-7; the D gene is possibly TRBD1 (6 bases). The CDR3 contains 15 residues. Per the germline V gene, CDR1 is SNHLY and CDR2 is FYNNEI. V shed 5 bases and J shed 0 bases, with 14 bases lying between them. CDR3 sequence reads: CASSSDRRLSYEQYF. CDR3 nucleotides: TGTGCCAGCAGTTCTGACAGGCGCCTCTCCTACGAGCAGTACTTC.

Of note for this clonotype: One junction end does not reproduce the germline sequence, and a read error may be involved. V usage is TRBV29-1 and J usage is TRBJ1-1, with 9 nucleotides matching TRBD1. Per germline, CDR1 SQVTM and CDR2 ANQGSEA. The CDR3 extends over 14 amino acids. CDR3 bases: TGCAGCGTAAAGGACAGGGGAGCGGTCACTGAAGATTTCTTT. Amino acid sequence: CSVKDRGAVTEDFF.

Regarding this clonotype: The conserved phenylalanine or tryptophan is not found at the CDR3 terminus, so this likely reflects a read error. The chain combines TRBV6-1 with TRBJ2-3, with 7 bases aligning to TRBD2. After removal of 6 bases from V and 3 bases from J, the junction contained 12 bases not matched to a gene. This CDR3 is built from 16 residues. CDR1 is MNHNS and CDR2 is SASEGT in the germline V gene. The CDR3 nucleotides read TGTGCCAGCAGATCCGAGCACGGGACTATAACAGATACGCAGTATATT. Encoded protein: CASRSEHGTITDTQYI.

With regard to this clonotype: This may come from a read error, since a much larger clone is one base off. The chain is built from TRBV5-6 and TRBJ2-1; D not resolved. The CDR3 spans 15 residues. The V gene's germline CDR1 is SGHDT and CDR2 YYEEEE. For the CDR3, the DNA is TGTGCCAGCAGCTTGGTGGCGCCTGCCTACAATGAGCAGTCCTTC. Amino acids: CASSLVAPAYNEQSF.

Comments on this clonotype: Because it lacks the conserved phenylalanine or tryptophan at the end, this CDR3 is likely a read error. J is TRBJ2-3 and V is TRBV20-1, with TRBD2 matching 10 bases. V was pared by 6 bases and J by 5 bases, with 8 bases of the junction left unmatched. The CDR3 extends over 14 amino acids. Germline V CDR1 and CDR2: DFQATT, SNEGSKA (reference sequence). CDR3 residues: CSAGLAAAGDTQYL. The CDR3 DNA reads TGCAGTGCCGGACTAGCGGCTGCGGGAGATACGCAGTATCTT.

With regard to this clonotype: Since no conserved phenylalanine or tryptophan closes the CDR3, a read error is the likely cause. V is TRBV28 and J is TRBJ2-3, with D possibly matching TRBD2 (6 bases). V was cut by 2 bases and J by 2 bases, with 11 bases left in between. This CDR3 region has 15 residues. Germline assignment: CDR1 MDHEN and CDR2 SYDVKM. In DNA form, the CDR3 reads TGTGCCAGCAGTTTAACTAGCCAACTCACAGATACGCAGTATTTA. This encodes CASSLTSQLTDTQYL.

As to this clonotype: The conserved final phenylalanine or tryptophan is absent from the CDR3, which likely points to a read error. V gene TRBV5-1 combines with J gene TRBJ1-2; a possible D gene is TRBD1 (6 bases). V dropped 1 base and J dropped 3 bases, with 16 bases sitting between them. This CDR3 region has 16 residues. Germline-derived CDR1 and CDR2 are SGHRS and YFSETQ. The CDR3 sequence is CASSLSTGRRDYGYTL. The CDR3 bases are TGCGCCAGCAGCTTGTCTACAGGGCGGCGAGACTATGGCTACACCTTA.

This clonotype was seen once. This CDR3 reads CASNGGMGNEQYF. CDR3 DNA: TGCGCCAGCAATGGCGGCATGGGCAACGAGCAGTACTTC. V gene TRBV10-2 combines with J gene TRBJ2-7; D is uncertain. The CDR3 contains 13 residues. Deletions cut 7 bases from V and 5 bases from J, with 15 bases between. Germline V gene data show CDR1 as WSHSY and CDR2 as SAAADI.

Remarks on this clonotype: Lacking the conserved final phenylalanine or tryptophan, this CDR3 likely reflects a read error. This chain connects TRBV20-1 to TRBJ2-7; D uncertain. Germline values: CDR1 DFQATT, CDR2 SNEGSKA (reference sequence). This CDR3 contains 10 residues. V was shortened by 5 bases and J by 2 bases, with 4 bases between the two germline ends. As DNA, the CDR3 is TGCAGTGCTGGGACCTACGAGCAGTACTTA. This codes for CSAGTYEQYL.

The table lists this clonotype with a few counts. The chain employs TRBV24-1 and TRBJ2-1; 8 bases line up with TRBD2. Germline trimming cut 5 bases from V and 8 bases from J; bases unmatched to any gene: 7. The V gene's germline CDR1 is KGHDR and CDR2 SFDVKD. CDR3 length: 14 amino acids. The CDR3 sequence: CATSAGTSTHEQFF. As DNA, the CDR3 is TGTGCCACCAGTGCCGGGACTAGTACCCATGAGCAGTTCTTC.

The V and J genes are TRBV20-1 and TRBJ2-3; TRBD1 matches 10 bases. Trimming at V came to 3 bases and at J to 6 bases, leaving 6 bases not matched to a gene. This CDR3 comprises 14 residues. CDR1 DFQATT and CDR2 SNEGSKA come from the germline V gene (reference sequence). The CDR3 DNA is TGCAGTGCTAGCCTCGGACAGGGGGGTGATACGCAGTATTTT. It translates to CSASLGQGGDTQYF.

This clonotype has just a few counts. The rearrangement links TRBV6-2 or TRBV6-3 to TRBJ2-7; D possibly corresponds to TRBD2 (6 bases). Germline loops: CDR1 MNHEY, CDR2 SVGEGT. This CDR3 has 15 amino acids. Trimming removed 4 bases at V and 4 bases at J, with 17 bases between. The CDR3 DNA sequence: TGTGCCAGCAGTTTGCTAGCGCCCAGCTCTTACGAGCAGTACTTC. It yields the protein CASSLLAPSSYEQYF.

V gene TRBV6-1 combines with J gene TRBJ1-2; D unresolved. This CDR3 is 15 amino acids long. Per germline, CDR1 MNHNS and CDR2 SASEGT. V was clipped by 4 bases and J by 4 bases, with 16 bases between them. This CDR3 is CASSVVAGWAYGYTF. In DNA form, the CDR3 reads TGTGCCAGCAGTGTTGTAGCAGGATGGGCCTATGGCTACACCTTC.

Points on this clonotype: One end of the junction is discordant with germline, which a read error may explain. The chain carries TRBV6-2 or TRBV6-3 and TRBJ2-1, with D tentatively TRBD1 or TRBD2 (5 bases each). The CDR3 totals 15 residues. Per the germline V gene, CDR1 is MNHEY and CDR2 is SVGEGT. The CDR3 region has the DNA TGTGCCAGCAGGACCGGGACGGAATCCTACGATGAGCAGTTTTTC. Translated: CASRTGTESYDEQFF.